Listed below are T cell receptor beta chains from one sample, sequenced in a study of Graves' ophthalmopathy and Graves' hyperthyroidism. TCRdb fed the multiplex PCR reads into MiXCR, producing one record per CDR3 protein. The sample includes a few hundred thousand distinct CDR3 sequences, under 20% of them seen just once. Sequencing used peripheral blood. These receptors were collected from an adult man with Graves' ophthalmopathy. CDR3s include the opening cysteine and the closing phenylalanine or tryptophan. D genes are given only for firm matches. Not every row has a clone size; where given, it reads once, few, many or a size class.

V gene	J gene	clone size	D gene	CDR3 protein	CDR3 DNA
TRBV5-1	TRBJ2-7	many	-	CASSLSGNTFEQYF	TGCGCCAGCAGCTTGTCCGGGAACACCTTCGAGCAGTACTTC
TRBV5-1	TRBJ2-5	-	-	CASSLLGTAEQETQYF	TGCGCCAGCAGCTTACTAGGAACCGCGGAGCAAGAGACCCAGTACTTC
TRBV18	TRBJ1-4	many	-	CASSPPSAATNEKLFF	TGTGCCAGCTCACCACCGTCCGCTGCAACTAATGAAAAACTGTTTTTT
TRBV24-1	TRBJ2-5	many	-	CATSDNAWEETQYF	TGTGCCACCAGTGATAACGCCTGGGAAGAGACCCAGTACTTC
TRBV27	TRBJ2-7	many	TRBD1	CASSRSLGQGISEQYF	TGTGCCAGCTCCCGGAGCCTCGGACAGGGAATTTCCGAGCAGTACTTC
TRBV7-2	TRBJ1-2	-	-	CASYAYGYTF	TGTGCCAGCTACGCCTATGGCTACACCTTC
TRBV6-1	TRBJ1-5	-	-	CASRPGDSNQPQHF	TGTGCCAGCAGGCCGGGAGACAGCAATCAGCCCCAGCATTTT
TRBV20-1	TRBJ2-7	many	TRBD2	CSAIISGTSPYEQYF	TGCAGTGCTATAATTTCCGGGACTAGTCCCTACGAGCAGTACTTC
TRBV30	TRBJ1-2	many	-	CAWSVREGTANYGYTF	TGTGCCTGGAGTGTACGGGAGGGCACCGCTAACTATGGCTACACCTTC
TRBV6-1	TRBJ1-1	-	-	CASSEGSRNTEAFF	TGTGCCAGCAGTGAGGGCAGCCGGAACACTGAAGCTTTCTTT
TRBV4-1	TRBJ1-2	-	-	CASRGSGDYGYTF	TGCGCCAGCCGGGGGTCCGGGGACTATGGCTACACCTTC
TRBV18	TRBJ2-5	few	-	CASSPFFLDSQEAQYF	TGTGCCAGCTCACCATTTTTTCTGGACAGCCAAGAGGCCCAGTACTTC
TRBV3-1	TRBJ1-3	few	TRBD1	CASSQGLRQGSSWLTGNTIYF	TGTGCCAGCAGCCAAGGGTTGAGACAGGGATCCTCTTGGCTGACTGGAAACACCATATATTTT